This is a list of T cell receptor beta chains from one sample in a study of blood T cell repertoires in COVID-19. This table comes from immunoSEQ multiplex PCR, and its TCRdb copy is limited to in-frame clones, with some not included. The sample lists about 270,000 clones; around 90% were seen once. Material: PBMCs or T cells enriched from blood (not recorded which). The receptors derive from a woman in her 30s who had recovered from COVID-19. CDR3s include the opening cysteine and the closing phenylalanine or tryptophan. The order of the fields is CDR3 length, V gene, J gene, clone size, D gene, CDR3 protein, CDR3 DNA. The D gene is left open where the match is weak. Clone size is shown for a subset of rows, as once, few, many or a class of expanded clone.

len: 13
v_gene: TRBV28
j_gene: TRBJ2-7
abundance: -
d_gene: TRBD1
CDR3aa: CASNDRGRPKQYF
CDR3nt: TGTGCCAGCAATGACAGGGGGCGCCCCAAGCAGTACTTC

len: 17
v_gene: TRBV19
j_gene: TRBJ2-1
abundance: few
d_gene: -
CDR3aa: CASSIDARPRGVNEQFF
CDR3nt: TGTGCCAGTAGTATAGATGCGCGCCCCAGGGGGGTCAATGAGCAGTTCTTC

len: 15
v_gene: TRBV14
j_gene: TRBJ2-7
abundance: -
d_gene: TRBD1
CDR3aa: CASSYGRGRYYEQYF
CDR3nt: TGTGCCAGCAGCTACGGCAGGGGGCGGTATTACGAGCAGTACTTC

len: 15
v_gene: TRBV5-6
j_gene: TRBJ1-1
abundance: -
d_gene: -
CDR3aa: CASSLAGGVNTEAFF
CDR3nt: TGTGCCAGCAGCTTGGCGGGGGGCGTGAACACTGAAGCTTTCTTT

len: 15
v_gene: TRBV9
j_gene: TRBJ1-3
abundance: -
d_gene: TRBD1
CDR3aa: CASSVSWTGGNTIYF
CDR3nt: TGTGCCAGCAGCGTAAGCTGGACAGGTGGAAACACCATATATTTT

len: 11
v_gene: TRBV30
j_gene: TRBJ1-4
abundance: -
d_gene: -
CDR3aa: CACLGGEKLFF
CDR3nt: TGTGCCTGCCTTGGAGGAGAAAAACTGTTTTTT

len: 16
v_gene: TRBV5-6
j_gene: TRBJ2-7
abundance: -
d_gene: TRBD1
CDR3aa: CASSLGTGGVRREQYF
CDR3nt: TGTGCCAGCAGCTTGGGGACAGGGGGCGTTCGACGCGAGCAGTACTTC

len: 15
v_gene: TRBV5-1
j_gene: TRBJ2-2
abundance: once
d_gene: TRBD2
CDR3aa: CASSSQGRGTGELFF
CDR3nt: TGCGCCAGCAGCTCCCAAGGGAGGGGAACCGGGGAGCTGTTTTTT

len: 14
v_gene: TRBV18
j_gene: TRBJ1-2
abundance: -
d_gene: -
CDR3aa: CASSTLTLNYGYTF
CDR3nt: TGTGCCAGCTCAACGCTAACTCTTAACTATGGCTACACCTTC

len: 12
v_gene: TRBV30
j_gene: TRBJ1-3
abundance: -
d_gene: -
CDR3aa: CASRASGNTIYF
CDR3nt: TGTGCCTCCCGAGCCTCTGGAAACACCATATATTTT

len: 14
v_gene: TRBV19
j_gene: TRBJ2-5
abundance: -
d_gene: -
CDR3aa: CASSIAAWRETQYF
CDR3nt: TGTGCCAGTAGTATAGCGGCGTGGCGGGAGACCCAGTACTTC

len: 16
v_gene: TRBV18
j_gene: TRBJ1-2
abundance: -
d_gene: TRBD1
CDR3aa: CASSPPTIDREYGYTF
CDR3nt: TGTGCCAGCTCACCACCCACTATAGACAGGGAGTATGGCTACACCTTC

len: 12
v_gene: TRBV10-2
j_gene: TRBJ2-3
abundance: -
d_gene: -
CDR3aa: CASSAGTDTQYF
CDR3nt: TGCGCCAGCAGTGCAGGCACAGATACGCAGTATTTT

len: 15
v_gene: TRBV9
j_gene: TRBJ2-7
abundance: -
d_gene: TRBD1
CDR3aa: CASSVDEGTGYEQYF
CDR3nt: TGTGCCAGCAGCGTAGACGAGGGGACAGGCTACGAGCAGTACTTC

len: 15
v_gene: TRBV7-6
j_gene: TRBJ2-5
abundance: once
d_gene: TRBD2
CDR3aa: CASSWEAGGLETQYF
CDR3nt: TGTGCCAGCAGCTGGGAAGCGGGAGGTTTAGAGACCCAGTACTTC

len: 13
v_gene: TRBV29-1
j_gene: TRBJ2-7
abundance: -
d_gene: TRBD2
CDR3aa: CSVGDYGPPEQYF
CDR3nt: TGCAGCGTCGGGGACTATGGGCCTCCCGAGCAGTACTTC

len: 18
v_gene: TRBV1
j_gene: TRBJ1-1
abundance: -
d_gene: -
CDR3aa: CTSSQDRQGFSENTEAFF
CDR3nt: TGCACCAGCAGCCAAGATCGACAGGGTTTCTCGGAAAACACTGAAGCTTTCTTT

len: 14
v_gene: TRBV24-1
j_gene: TRBJ2-3
abundance: -
d_gene: TRBD2
CDR3aa: CATSGREYTDTQYF
CDR3nt: TGTGCCACCAGTGGGCGGGAGTACACAGATACGCAGTATTTT

len: 15
v_gene: TRBV18
j_gene: TRBJ1-5
abundance: -
d_gene: TRBD1
CDR3aa: CASSPPGQVNQPQHF
CDR3nt: TGTGCCAGCTCACCACCGGGACAGGTCAATCAGCCCCAGCATTTT

len: 12
v_gene: TRBV6-5
j_gene: TRBJ2-3
abundance: -
d_gene: -
CDR3aa: CASTGGTDTQYF
CDR3nt: TGTGCCAGCACAGGGGGGACAGATACGCAGTATTTT

len: 18
v_gene: TRBV5-5
j_gene: TRBJ1-5
abundance: once
d_gene: -
CDR3aa: CASSFSIYSIDGDQPQHF
CDR3nt: TGTGCCAGCAGCTTTTCGATATACAGCATAGACGGGGATCAGCCCCAGCATTTT

len: 15
v_gene: TRBV4-2
j_gene: TRBJ1-2
abundance: -
d_gene: TRBD1
CDR3aa: CASSQPGQGYYGYTF
CDR3nt: TGTGCCAGCAGCCAGCCGGGACAGGGCTACTATGGCTACACCTTC

len: 15
v_gene: TRBV3-1/TRBV3-2
j_gene: TRBJ2-7
abundance: -
d_gene: -
CDR3aa: CASSHPTRGTYEQYF
CDR3nt: TGTGCCAGCAGCCATCCCACAAGGGGAACCTACGAGCAGTACTTC

len: 15
v_gene: TRBV5-5
j_gene: TRBJ1-2
abundance: -
d_gene: TRBD1
CDR3aa: CASNRQGSLLYGYTF
CDR3nt: TGTGCCAGCAACCGACAGGGATCCCTTTTATATGGCTACACCTTC

len: 14
v_gene: TRBV24-1
j_gene: TRBJ1-5
abundance: -
d_gene: -
CDR3aa: CATSDGGSNQPQHF
CDR3nt: TGTGCCACCAGTGATGGCGGGAGCAATCAGCCCCAGCATTTT

len: 14
v_gene: TRBV5-1
j_gene: TRBJ1-1
abundance: -
d_gene: TRBD1
CDR3aa: CASSFSGQGAEAFF
CDR3nt: TGCGCCAGCAGCTTTTCGGGACAGGGAGCTGAAGCTTTCTTT

len: 16
v_gene: TRBV11-3
j_gene: TRBJ2-2
abundance: -
d_gene: -
CDR3aa: CASTLQGIQDTGELFF
CDR3nt: TGTGCCAGCACCCTACAGGGAATTCAGGACACCGGGGAGCTGTTTTTT

len: 14
v_gene: TRBV2
j_gene: TRBJ1-4
abundance: -
d_gene: TRBD1
CDR3aa: CASSGSGTGEKLFF
CDR3nt: TGTGCCAGCAGTGGTTCCGGGACAGGAGAAAAACTGTTTTTT

len: 14
v_gene: TRBV7-9
j_gene: TRBJ1-3
abundance: -
d_gene: TRBD1
CDR3aa: CASSAGQARNTIYF
CDR3nt: TGTGCCAGCAGCGCCGGACAGGCAAGAAACACCATATATTTT

len: 14
v_gene: TRBV28
j_gene: TRBJ2-7
abundance: -
d_gene: -
CDR3aa: CASSRMGQGYEQYF
CDR3nt: TGTGCCAGCAGTCGTATGGGGCAGGGGTACGAGCAGTACTTC

len: 16
v_gene: TRBV27
j_gene: TRBJ2-7
abundance: -
d_gene: TRBD1
CDR3aa: CASSRTGTGVIYEQYF
CDR3nt: TGTGCCAGCAGTAGAACCGGGACAGGGGTAATCTACGAGCAGTACTTC